These T cell receptor beta chains were read from a single sample in a study of shared clonotypes between healthy human individuals. Sequencing used immunoSEQ multiplex PCR; TCRdb keeps in-frame clones, though not all of them. The data hold 1,500,000 or so clones, with just under 99% observed a single time. Sequencing used naive CD4+ T cells sorted from blood. The receptors were gathered from a man in his thirties or forties in good health. CDR3s include the opening cysteine and the closing phenylalanine or tryptophan. The order of the fields is D gene, clone size, V gene, J gene, CDR3 DNA, CDR3 protein. The D gene is left open where the match is weak. Clone size appears in some rows only: once, few, many, or a class for an expanded clone.

d_gene: TRBD2
abundance: NA
v_gene: TRBV5-4
j_gene: TRBJ2-3
CDR3nt: TGTGCCAGCAGCCCGACCGGGACTAGGAGGGGGAATACGCAGTATTTT
CDR3aa: CASSPTGTRRGNTQYF

d_gene: NA
abundance: NA
v_gene: TRBV1
j_gene: TRBJ2-1
CDR3nt: TGCACCAGCAGCCAAACCCGGGAGGGCCCCTACAATGAGCAGTTCTTC
CDR3aa: CTSSQTREGPYNEQFF

d_gene: NA
abundance: NA
v_gene: TRBV2
j_gene: TRBJ2-2
CDR3nt: TGTGCCAGCAGTGCTAGGTCGAACACCGGGGAGCTGTTTTTT
CDR3aa: CASSARSNTGELFF

d_gene: TRBD2
abundance: once
v_gene: TRBV5-1
j_gene: TRBJ2-2
CDR3nt: TGCGCCAGCAGCTCCGGGGGACTAGCGGGATCGAACACCGGGGAGCTGTTTTTT
CDR3aa: CASSSGGLAGSNTGELFF

d_gene: TRBD2
abundance: NA
v_gene: TRBV4-1
j_gene: TRBJ2-5
CDR3nt: TGCGCCATTTCAAGACTAGCGGGAAACGGGGAGACCCAGTACTTC
CDR3aa: CAISRLAGNGETQYF

d_gene: NA
abundance: NA
v_gene: TRBV4-2
j_gene: TRBJ2-6
CDR3nt: TGTGCCAGCAGCCAAGGATGGGGTAAACAGGGCTCTGGGGCCAACGTCCTGACTTTC
CDR3aa: CASSQGWGKQGSGANVLTF

d_gene: NA
abundance: NA
v_gene: TRBV9
j_gene: TRBJ2-3
CDR3nt: TGTGCCAGCAGCGTAGACGGCTACACAGATACGCAGTATTTT
CDR3aa: CASSVDGYTDTQYF

d_gene: NA
abundance: NA
v_gene: TRBV6-6
j_gene: TRBJ2-3
CDR3nt: TGTGCCAGCAGGGTCGATAACTTAAACACAGATACGCAGTATTTT
CDR3aa: CASRVDNLNTDTQYF

d_gene: TRBD1
abundance: NA
v_gene: TRBV7-2
j_gene: TRBJ1-4
CDR3nt: TGTGCCAGCAGCTTATCGTACAGGGGTAATGAAAAACTGTTTTTT
CDR3aa: CASSLSYRGNEKLFF

d_gene: NA
abundance: NA
v_gene: TRBV6-4
j_gene: TRBJ1-5
CDR3nt: TGTGCCAGCAGTCCGGACCATAGCAATCAGCCCCAGCATTTT
CDR3aa: CASSPDHSNQPQHF

d_gene: TRBD1
abundance: NA
v_gene: TRBV28
j_gene: TRBJ2-2
CDR3nt: TGTGCCAGCAGTTTTTTTTGGGGACAGGGTTCCGGGGAGCTGTTTTTT
CDR3aa: CASSFFWGQGSGELFF

d_gene: NA
abundance: NA
v_gene: TRBV5-4
j_gene: TRBJ2-7
CDR3nt: TGTGCCAGCAGCTTGGGGTTGACAGAAGACTACGAGCAGTACTTC
CDR3aa: CASSLGLTEDYEQYF

d_gene: NA
abundance: NA
v_gene: TRBV5-1
j_gene: TRBJ1-4
CDR3nt: TGCGCCAGCAGCTCCTATTCGGGGTTGAATGAAAAACTGTTTTTT
CDR3aa: CASSSYSGLNEKLFF

d_gene: NA
abundance: NA
v_gene: TRBV19
j_gene: TRBJ1-1
CDR3nt: TGTGCCAGTAGTATAGGTACAGGAGCCTTGAACACTGAAGCTTTCTTT
CDR3aa: CASSIGTGALNTEAFF

d_gene: NA
abundance: NA
v_gene: TRBV6-6
j_gene: TRBJ2-3
CDR3nt: TGTGCCAGCAGTTATGGCAGGACAGATACGCAGTATTTT
CDR3aa: CASSYGRTDTQYF

d_gene: NA
abundance: NA
v_gene: TRBV7-9
j_gene: TRBJ2-6
CDR3nt: TGTGCCAGCAGCTTGTCCACAGGGCCAACTGGGGCCAACGTCCTGACTTTC
CDR3aa: CASSLSTGPTGANVLTF

d_gene: TRBD1
abundance: NA
v_gene: TRBV7-2
j_gene: TRBJ1-5
CDR3nt: TGTGCCAGCAGCTTAACCAGGGGGAACAATCAGCCCCAGCATTTT
CDR3aa: CASSLTRGNNQPQHF

d_gene: NA
abundance: NA
v_gene: TRBV7-9
j_gene: TRBJ2-2
CDR3nt: TGTGCCAGCAGCTTAGCGGGGGCGAACACCGGGGAGCTGTTTTTT
CDR3aa: CASSLAGANTGELFF

d_gene: TRBD1
abundance: NA
v_gene: TRBV28
j_gene: TRBJ2-3
CDR3nt: TGTGCCAGCAGTTTATTGGGGACAGGGGGTACAGATACGCAGTATTTT
CDR3aa: CASSLLGTGGTDTQYF

d_gene: NA
abundance: NA
v_gene: TRBV18
j_gene: TRBJ2-7
CDR3nt: TGTGCCAGCTCAACACTGAGCTCCTACGAGCAGTACTTC
CDR3aa: CASSTLSSYEQYF

d_gene: NA
abundance: NA
v_gene: TRBV5-4
j_gene: TRBJ2-4
CDR3nt: TGTGCCAGCAGCTCCGGGACTGGTATATCAAACATTCAGTACTTC
CDR3aa: CASSSGTGISNIQYF

d_gene: TRBD1
abundance: NA
v_gene: TRBV4-1
j_gene: TRBJ1-2
CDR3nt: TGCGCCAGCAGCCAAATAGGGGGCTCGGGCGGCTACACCTTC
CDR3aa: CASSQIGGSGGYTF

d_gene: NA
abundance: NA
v_gene: TRBV28
j_gene: TRBJ1-5
CDR3nt: TGTGCCAGCAGTCGGGCCCATACGGGCAATCAGCCCCAGCATTTT
CDR3aa: CASSRAHTGNQPQHF

d_gene: NA
abundance: NA
v_gene: TRBV7-9
j_gene: TRBJ2-7
CDR3nt: TGTGCCAGCAGCTTTGAGTCTGATTTCCTACGCGACGAGCAGTACTTC
CDR3aa: CASSFESDFLRDEQYF

d_gene: NA
abundance: NA
v_gene: TRBV5-1
j_gene: TRBJ2-2
CDR3nt: TGCGCCAGCAGCAAGGCACAGGGAAGCGACACCGGGGAGCTGTTTTTT
CDR3aa: CASSKAQGSDTGELFF

d_gene: NA
abundance: once
v_gene: TRBV28
j_gene: TRBJ1-2
CDR3nt: TGTGCCAGCAGGCAAACAGGATACTATGGCTACACCTTC
CDR3aa: CASRQTGYYGYTF

d_gene: TRBD2
abundance: NA
v_gene: TRBV19
j_gene: TRBJ2-3
CDR3nt: TGTGCCAGTACCCTGACTAGCGGGACAGATACGCAGTATTTT
CDR3aa: CASTLTSGTDTQYF

d_gene: NA
abundance: NA
v_gene: TRBV5-1
j_gene: TRBJ2-2
CDR3nt: TGCGCCAGCAGCTTACAGAACACCGGGGAGCTGTTTTTT
CDR3aa: CASSLQNTGELFF

d_gene: TRBD1
abundance: NA
v_gene: TRBV5-1
j_gene: TRBJ2-2
CDR3nt: TGCGCCAGCAGGCGGACAGGGGAAAACACCGGGGAGCTGTTTTTT
CDR3aa: CASRRTGENTGELFF

d_gene: NA
abundance: NA
v_gene: TRBV28
j_gene: TRBJ1-5
CDR3nt: TGTGCCAGCAGTTTGGGGGATCCGGGGTTCAATCAGCCCCAGCATTTT
CDR3aa: CASSLGDPGFNQPQHF

d_gene: NA
abundance: NA
v_gene: TRBV7-9
j_gene: TRBJ1-3
CDR3nt: TGTGCCAGCAGCAGGGACGGAGGAAACACCATATATTTT
CDR3aa: CASSRDGGNTIYF

d_gene: TRBD1
abundance: NA
v_gene: TRBV19
j_gene: TRBJ1-4
CDR3nt: TGTGCCAGCGCAGCCGGGACAGTCGGTGAAAAACTGTTTTTT
CDR3aa: CASAAGTVGEKLFF

d_gene: NA
abundance: NA
v_gene: TRBV7-2
j_gene: TRBJ1-2
CDR3nt: TGTGCACATGTGCACGGGCCACGGGGAAATGGCTACACCTTC
CDR3aa: CAHVHGPRGNGYTF

d_gene: NA
abundance: NA
v_gene: TRBV5-6
j_gene: TRBJ1-3
CDR3nt: TGTGCCAGCAGCCGGTATTTTGGGGAAAGAGTCTCTGGAAACACCATATATTTT
CDR3aa: CASSRYFGERVSGNTIYF

d_gene: NA
abundance: NA
v_gene: TRBV5-4
j_gene: TRBJ2-1
CDR3nt: TGTGCCAGCAGCTTTGAAACCGCCCAAAATGAGCAGTTCTTC
CDR3aa: CASSFETAQNEQFF

d_gene: NA
abundance: NA
v_gene: TRBV5-4
j_gene: TRBJ2-7
CDR3nt: TGTGCCAGCAGCTTTTTGCATTCGGGCGACGGGAGAGGCGCGAGCGAGCAGTACTTC
CDR3aa: CASSFLHSGDGRGASEQYF

d_gene: TRBD1
abundance: NA
v_gene: TRBV18
j_gene: TRBJ2-7
CDR3nt: TGTGCCAGCTCACTATCAACAGGGGCCGCGGACGAGCAGTACTTC
CDR3aa: CASSLSTGAADEQYF

d_gene: NA
abundance: NA
v_gene: TRBV2
j_gene: TRBJ2-5
CDR3nt: TGTGCCAGCAGTGAACAGGGCGCCGAAGAGACCCAGTACTTC
CDR3aa: CASSEQGAEETQYF

d_gene: NA
abundance: NA
v_gene: TRBV5-1
j_gene: TRBJ2-7
CDR3nt: TGCGCCAGCAGCTTGGCATTGCCAGGTCCCTACGAGCAGTACTTC
CDR3aa: CASSLALPGPYEQYF

d_gene: TRBD2
abundance: NA
v_gene: TRBV11-2
j_gene: TRBJ2-7
CDR3nt: TGTGCCAGCAGCTTATGGCTAGCGGGACCCTACGAGCAGTACTTC
CDR3aa: CASSLWLAGPYEQYF

d_gene: NA
abundance: NA
v_gene: TRBV6-4
j_gene: TRBJ2-3
CDR3nt: TGTGCCAGCAGCCCAGACGACCGGGTGGCTGATACGCAGTATTTT
CDR3aa: CASSPDDRVADTQYF

d_gene: TRBD1
abundance: NA
v_gene: TRBV5-5
j_gene: TRBJ2-7
CDR3nt: TGTGCCAGCAGCAGCGGGACAGGGGGCCTTTACGAGCAGTACTTC
CDR3aa: CASSSGTGGLYEQYF

d_gene: TRBD1
abundance: NA
v_gene: TRBV6-6
j_gene: TRBJ2-7
CDR3nt: TGTGCCAGCAGAAGACAGGGAGAGGGCTACGAGCAGTACTTC
CDR3aa: CASRRQGEGYEQYF

d_gene: NA
abundance: NA
v_gene: TRBV6-1
j_gene: TRBJ1-5
CDR3nt: TGTGCCAGCAGTGACAGGGATTCAAATCAGCCCCAGCATTTT
CDR3aa: CASSDRDSNQPQHF

d_gene: TRBD1
abundance: NA
v_gene: TRBV28
j_gene: TRBJ1-5
CDR3nt: TGTGCCAGCAGCCTACGGGCGGGACAGGGTGGCGGCGGCAATCAGCCCCAGCATTTT
CDR3aa: CASSLRAGQGGGGNQPQHF

d_gene: NA
abundance: NA
v_gene: TRBV5-1
j_gene: TRBJ2-7
CDR3nt: TGCGCCAGCAGACAGACAGGAGTCGAGCAGTACTTC
CDR3aa: CASRQTGVEQYF

d_gene: TRBD2
abundance: NA
v_gene: TRBV9
j_gene: TRBJ2-5
CDR3nt: TGTGCCAGCAGCATCGGACTAGCGGAAGAGACCCAGTACTTC
CDR3aa: CASSIGLAEETQYF

d_gene: NA
abundance: NA
v_gene: TRBV29-1
j_gene: TRBJ2-5
CDR3nt: TGCAGCGTTGAACTCGGGGGATTCCAAGAGACCCAGTACTTC
CDR3aa: CSVELGGFQETQYF

d_gene: NA
abundance: NA
v_gene: TRBV10-1
j_gene: TRBJ2-1
CDR3nt: TGCGCCAGCAGTGAGTCCGCAGGGAACTCCTACAATGAGCAGTTCTTC
CDR3aa: CASSESAGNSYNEQFF

d_gene: TRBD1
abundance: NA
v_gene: TRBV4-3
j_gene: TRBJ1-4
CDR3nt: TGCGCCAGCAGCCGAAGAATGGGACAGGGGGATGAAAAACTGTTTTTT
CDR3aa: CASSRRMGQGDEKLFF

d_gene: NA
abundance: once
v_gene: TRBV7-8
j_gene: TRBJ2-6
CDR3nt: TGTGCCAGCAGCTTATTCCCGGCCAGGGGAAGCTCTGGGGCCAACGTCCTGACTTTC
CDR3aa: CASSLFPARGSSGANVLTF

d_gene: NA
abundance: NA
v_gene: TRBV2
j_gene: TRBJ2-7
CDR3nt: TGTGCCAGCAAGGTGGACTTCTCCTACGAGCAGTACTTC
CDR3aa: CASKVDFSYEQYF